This T cell receptor (beta chain) originates from a study of cytomegalovirus exposure and HLA in healthy donors. Some clones are missing from TCRdb's copy, which holds only in-frame ones; the method was immunoSEQ multiplex PCR. Of a few hundred thousand clones listed, about 90% are singletons. The CDR3 runs to 14 residues. CDR1 and CDR2 (germline): LGHNA, YSLEER. J was trimmed by 8 bases and V by 2 bases; bases with no gene match: 5. The rearrangement links TRBV4-3 to TRBJ2-2, with 7 positions matching TRBD1. The source material was PBMCs. This TCR derives from a woman in her late teens or twenties in good health and CMV-seronegative. The CDR3 DNA sequence: TGCGCCAGCAGCCAACCAGGGGGTACGGGGGAGCTGTTTTTT. Translating it yields CASSQPGGTGELFF.